This entry lists 22 T cell receptor beta chains sequenced from one sample in a study of siplizumab effects on memory and regulatory T cells. Clones were sequenced by immunoSEQ multiplex PCR, and TCRdb holds only the in-frame ones, with some missing. This sample has approximately 120,000 clones; 85% to 95% occur once, and the top ten carry around 0.16%. Sequencing used non-Treg CD4+ T cells sorted from blood. All receptors derive from a human donor in good health.

The chain couples TRBV19 to TRBJ2-7, with 9 positions matching TRBD1. J gave up 0 bases and V 4 bases, and 7 bases lay outside the gene matches. This CDR3 region has 16 residues. The germline V gene has CDR1 LNHDA and CDR2 SQIVND (reference sequence). The CDR3 reads CASSSSGTGLSYEQYF. As DNA, the CDR3 is TGTGCCAGTAGTAGCTCCGGGACAGGGCTCTCCTACGAGCAGTACTTC.

This chain connects TRBV7-9 to TRBJ2-2, with TRBD1 identical over 9 bases. Germline V gives CDR1 SEHNR, CDR2 FQNEAQ (reference sequence). The CDR3 is made up of 16 amino acids. The junction had 3 bases not matched to a gene; V was cut back by 1 base and J by 3 bases. The CDR3 sequence: CASSLGGQGYTGELFF. As DNA, the CDR3 is TGTGCCAGCAGCTTAGGGGGACAGGGTTACACCGGGGAGCTGTTTTTT.

Only one count was recorded for this clone. The chain links TRBV7-7 to TRBJ2-5, with D perhaps TRBD2 (6 bases). This CDR3 contains 15 residues. The germline V gene has CDR1 SSHAT and CDR2 FNYEAQ (reference sequence). V was pared by 6 bases and J by 1 base, with 15 bases between. The CDR3 spells CASSRAGSLQETQYF. The CDR3 DNA sequence: TGTGCCAGCAGTAGGGCGGGGAGCCTCCAAGAGACCCAGTACTTC.

In this sample, this clone turned up once. V is TRBV7-3 and J is TRBJ2-2; D unresolved. This CDR3 has 15 residues. Germline loops: CDR1 SGHTA, CDR2 FQGTGA. V was trimmed by 8 bases and J by 0 bases, leaving 13 bases between them. As DNA, the CDR3 is TGTGCCAGCGCTTCCGGGCCCACGAACACCGGGGAGCTGTTTTTT. It codes for CASASGPTNTGELFF.

The chain is built from TRBV7-2 and TRBJ2-7; the D gene is possibly TRBD2 (7 bases). V gave up 0 bases and J gave up 2 bases, with 8 bases separating them. The CDR3 covers 14 residues. CDR1 and CDR2 from the germline V gene are SGHTA and FQGNSA. CDR3: CASSLAGGPYEQYF. The CDR3 DNA reads as TGTGCCAGCAGCTTAGCCGGGGGGCCCTACGAGCAGTACTTC.

The chain combines TRBV9 with TRBJ2-1; no firm D call. Germline V gene lookup returns CDR1 SGDLS and CDR2 YYNGEE. This CDR3 is built from 13 residues. Trimming took 0 bases from V and 6 from J, leaving 7 bases between them. CDR3 in amino acids: CASSVGVSNEQFF. CDR3 DNA: TGTGCCAGCAGCGTAGGCGTGAGCAATGAGCAGTTCTTC.

The chain uses TRBV5-1 and TRBJ1-3; D is ambiguous. The CDR3 sequence is 15 residues long. The V end lost 0 bases, the J end lost 0 bases, and 7 bases lay between the germline ends. Germline V CDR1 and CDR2: SGHRS, YFSETQ. CDR3 amino acids: CASSLEGSSGNTIYF. CDR3 DNA sequence: TGCGCCAGCAGCTTGGAGGGCAGCTCTGGAAACACCATATATTTT.

The J gene is TRBJ2-1, the V gene TRBV6-5; TRBD2 agrees at 10 bases. Losses at the gene ends were 5 bases for V and 5 bases for J; bases not matched to a gene: 6. This CDR3 spans 15 amino acids. Per the germline V gene, CDR1 is MNHEY and CDR2 is SVGAGI. CDR3 DNA sequence: TGTGCCAGCAGTACCGGACTAGCGGCCAACAATGAGCAGTTCTTC. It encodes CASSTGLAANNEQFF.

This chain uses TRBV6-5 with TRBJ2-3; TRBD2 matches 7 bases. Germline lookup yields CDR1 MNHEY and CDR2 SVGAGI. The CDR3 length is 14 residues. Losses at the gene ends were 4 bases for V and 1 base for J; bases not matched to a gene: 2. CDR3 coding DNA: TGTGCCAGCAGTTCTAGCGGCCGCACAGATACGCAGTATTTT. This gives the protein CASSSSGRTDTQYF.

V usage is TRBV6-5 and J usage is TRBJ1-1, with D hard to call. V lost 5 bases and J lost 7, with 11 bases in between. Germline V CDR1 and CDR2: MNHEY, SVGAGI. The CDR3 is 12 residues long. For the CDR3, the DNA is TGTGCCAGCAGTCCCCGGGCAGGTGAAGCTTTCTTT. It specifies CASSPRAGEAFF.

V and J are TRBV7-9 and TRBJ2-2; D possibly corresponds to TRBD1 (6 bases). The ends were cut back, 5 bases at V and 2 bases at J, with 12 bases in the middle. The CDR3 extends over 15 amino acids. Germline V gives CDR1 SEHNR, CDR2 FQNEAQ (reference sequence). The CDR3 loop reads CASSVGTPNTGELFF. The CDR3 bases are TGTGCCAGCAGCGTCGGGACACCTAACACCGGGGAGCTGTTTTTT.

V usage is TRBV28 and J usage is TRBJ2-2, with 7 bases lining up with TRBD1. Germline-derived CDR1 and CDR2 are MDHEN and SYDVKM. The CDR3 contains 16 residues. After removal of 6 bases from V and 0 bases from J, the junction contained 7 bases not matched to a gene. The CDR3 DNA reads TGTGCCAGCAGAGGAGACAGGGTACCGAACACCGGGGAGCTGTTTTTT. Translating gives CASRGDRVPNTGELFF.

CDR3 DNA sequence: TGCAGCGTTGATCGGACAGGGAACTATGGCTACACCTTC. Protein: CSVDRTGNYGYTF. This sequence joins TRBV29-1 and TRBJ1-2; TRBD1 matches 8 bases. The CDR3 is 13 residues long. In germline, CDR1 is SQVTM, CDR2 ANQGSEA. J lost 2 bases, V lost 3 bases, and 2 bases had no gene match.

The V gene is TRBV10-3, the J gene TRBJ2-7; D uncertain. This CDR3 is built from 12 residues. Germline CDR1 ENHRY, CDR2 SYGVKD. The V end was cut by 3 bases, the J end by 2 bases, with 5 bases between. DNA for the CDR3: TGTGCCATCAGTGACCAACCCTACGAGCAGTACTTC. Its translation: CAISDQPYEQYF.

V usage is TRBV18 and J usage is TRBJ1-1; D is uncertain. Germline V CDR1 and CDR2: KGHSH, LQKENI. Trimming left V 0 bases short and J 11 bases short, with 13 bases between. CDR3 length: 13 residues. The CDR3 coding sequence is TGTGCCAGCTCACCACCCCTGGCCCCCGACGCTTTCTTT. Translating it yields CASSPPLAPDAFF.

The V call is TRBV5-6, the J call TRBJ2-2; D is possibly TRBD2 (6 bases). Germline V gene data show CDR1 as SGHDT and CDR2 as YYEEEE. This CDR3 is built from 16 residues. Trimming removed 1 base from V and 1 base from J, with 11 bases in between. CDR3 bases: TGTGCCAGCAGCTTGTCTCCAGCGGGGAACACCGGGGAGCTGTTTTTT. Its translation: CASSLSPAGNTGELFF.

This chain links TRBV5-1 with TRBJ1-2; D gene unclear. Germline loops: CDR1 SGHRS, CDR2 YFSETQ. The CDR3 loop spans 13 amino acids. V was trimmed by 3 bases and J by 3 bases, leaving 9 bases between them. CDR3 bases: TGCGCCAGCAGCTCGAACAGCGACTATGGCTACACCTTC. Its protein is CASSSNSDYGYTF.

V is TRBV5-1 and J is TRBJ2-1; 11 positions match TRBD2. This CDR3 has 15 amino acids. V shed 2 bases and J 8 bases; nucleotides not matched to a gene: 6. CDR1 is SGHRS, CDR2 YFSETQ, per germline. CDR3 region: CASSFGLAGGDEQFF. The CDR3 bases are TGCGCCAGCAGCTTCGGCCTAGCGGGGGGCGATGAGCAGTTCTTC.

The chain is built from TRBV4-1 and TRBJ2-4, with 7 bases fitting TRBD1. This CDR3 spans 17 amino acids. The ends lost 1 base at V and 1 base at J; junction bases unmatched: 7. Per the germline V gene, CDR1 is MGHRA and CDR2 is YSYEKL. The CDR3 DNA reads as TGCGCCAGCAGCCAAGGGCGACAGGGCCCGGCCAAAAACATTCAGTACTTC. This sequence encodes CASSQGRQGPAKNIQYF.

This chain links TRBV18 with TRBJ2-3; D is perhaps TRBD2 (5 bases). This CDR3 spans 17 amino acids. Germline CDR1 reads KGHSH; CDR2 reads LQKENI. V lost 6 bases to trimming and J lost 0 bases, with 19 bases between them. In nucleotides, the CDR3 is TGTGCCAGCTCGTCCGGCATTCTAGCCGACAGCACAGATACGCAGTATTTT. Translated: CASSSGILADSTDTQYF.

V and J are TRBV5-6 and TRBJ1-6; D gene unclear. Germline loops: CDR1 SGHDT, CDR2 YYEEEE. The V and J ends lost 4 bases and 0 bases respectively, with 11 bases between them. The CDR3 is 16 residues long. CDR3 residues: CASSGGLSSYNSPLHF. CDR3 bases: TGTGCCAGCAGCGGCGGCCTTAGCTCCTATAATTCACCCCTCCACTTT.

J is TRBJ1-1 and V is TRBV6-5, with D possibly matching TRBD1 (6 bases). V was trimmed by 7 bases and J by 1 base, leaving 13 bases between them. CDR3 length: 14 residues. CDR1 is MNHEY and CDR2 is SVGAGI in the germline V gene. The CDR3 DNA reads as TGTGCCAGCACCGACGGACAGCCGAACACTGAAGCTTTCTTT. Protein: CASTDGQPNTEAFF.